This T cell receptor beta chain was recorded in a study of cytomegalovirus exposure and HLA in healthy donors. Both 60 Vbeta primers and 13 Jbeta primers went into the PCR. Produced via immunoSEQ multiplex PCR; TCRdb's table is partial and in-frame only. The repertoire includes about 160,000 clones, about 75% of them detected once, and under 2.5% sits in the top ten. This clone was counted only a few times. Its target is unknown. CDR1 LNHDA and CDR2 SQIVND come from the germline V gene (reference sequence). The CDR3 covers 14 residues. V lost 6 bases and J 7 bases, leaving 16 bases between the germline ends. Study-level points and caveats: An observed cluster of highly shared sequence variants was recorded as a likely sequencing artifact. A prior analysis recorded that most TCR beta V segments were productive about 90% or about 30% of the time. Indistinguishability led to the exclusion of some V segments, TRBV6-2 and TRBV6-3 included.

Healthy individuals who donated bone marrow served as the donors. The V gene is TRBV19, the J gene TRBJ1-5; tentatively, D is TRBD1 (6 bases). The receptor's source is a female donor in good health and CMV-seronegative. The sample consisted of PBMCs. The CDR3 DNA is TGTGCCAGTAGCACTTGGACAGTCGGGCAGCCCCAGCATTTT. Translation gives CASSTWTVGQPQHF.